Below, 16 T cell receptor beta chains from the same sample are listed, as sequenced in a study of cytomegalovirus exposure and HLA in healthy donors. It was with 60 Vbeta and 13 Jbeta primers that the PCR ran. Generated by immunoSEQ multiplex PCR, the TCRdb table keeps only in-frame clones and is missing some. Of 180,000 or so clones in the sample, 62% are singletons; the top ten hold around 3%. The sequenced material came from PBMCs. The receptors stem from a middle-aged man in good health and CMV-seronegative.

V gene TRBV20-1 combines with J gene TRBJ1-4; D might be TRBD1 (6 bases). Between the trimmed V and J ends, which lost 7 bases and 5 bases, there was a span of 8 bases. Germline loops: CDR1 DFQATT, CDR2 SNEGSKA (reference sequence). The CDR3 is made up of 11 amino acids. The CDR3 loop reads CSGQVNEKLFF. CDR3 coding DNA: TGCAGTGGACAGGTCAATGAAAAACTGTTTTTT.

The chain employs TRBV7-2 and TRBJ2-7, with TRBD2 matching 10 bases. Germline lookup yields CDR1 SGHTA and CDR2 FQGNSA. CDR3 size: 15 residues. V lost 7 bases and J lost 2; bases outside the gene matches: 8. The CDR3 coding sequence is TGTGCCAGCACCTATAGCGGGAGGCCGGCCTACGAGCAGTACTTC. Translated: CASTYSGRPAYEQYF.

The chain recombines TRBV2 with TRBJ1-1; D ambiguous. Trimming took off 3 bases at V and 2 bases at J, with 7 bases between the two ends. Looked up from germline, CDR1 is SNHLY and CDR2 is FYNNEI. The CDR3 consists of 13 residues. CDR3 in amino acids: CASSEERNTEAFF. The CDR3 region has the DNA TGTGCCAGCAGTGAGGAGAGAAACACTGAAGCTTTCTTT.

The sample holds a few counts of this clone. The chain has TRBV5-4 and TRBJ2-3, with D tentatively TRBD1 (5 bases). This CDR3 is built from 14 residues. V lost 4 bases to trimming and J lost 0 bases, with 9 bases between them. Germline CDR1 and CDR2: SGHNT and YYREEE (reference sequence). CDR3 protein: CASSPRVSTDTQYF. The DNA of the CDR3 is TGTGCCAGCAGCCCCAGGGTTAGCACAGATACGCAGTATTTT.

The table lists this clone with a count of one. The chain links TRBV5-4 to TRBJ2-7, with D unclear. This CDR3 is 13 amino acids long. The germline gives CDR1 SGHNT, CDR2 YYREEE (reference sequence). Deletions cut 6 bases from V and 2 bases from J, with 12 bases between. CDR3 DNA sequence: TGTGCCAGCACCACTGTTGGTGCCTACGAGCAGTACTTC. This sequence encodes CASTTVGAYEQYF.

This sequence joins TRBV5-4 and TRBJ1-2; 7 nucleotides align to TRBD1. This CDR3 is 14 amino acids long. V lost 0 bases to trimming and J lost 6 bases; unmatched junction nucleotides: 5. Germline CDR1 and CDR2: SGHNT and YYREEE (reference sequence). The CDR3 protein is CASSLGDRDHGYTF. CDR3 coding DNA: TGTGCCAGCAGCTTGGGCGACAGGGATCATGGCTACACCTTC.

The rearrangement joins TRBV4-1 to TRBJ1-5; D is possibly TRBD1 (6 bases). Germline CDR1 MGHRA, CDR2 YSYEKL. Trimming took 3 bases from V and 3 from J, leaving 15 bases between them. The CDR3 contains 16 residues. The CDR3 region is CASSHVDRIDNQPQHF. For the CDR3, the DNA is TGCGCCAGCAGCCATGTGGACAGAATAGACAATCAGCCCCAGCATTTT.

J is TRBJ2-5 and V is TRBV5-1; TRBD2 agrees at 7 bases. The length of the CDR3 is 13 residues. CDR1 and CDR2 from the germline V gene are SGHRS and YFSETQ. V gave up 0 bases and J gave up 5 bases; unmatched junction bases: 1. The CDR3 reads CASSLAGGETQYF. DNA for the CDR3: TGCGCCAGCAGCTTGGCCGGGGGGGAGACCCAGTACTTC.

The chain has TRBV7-9 and TRBJ2-7; TRBD2 aligns across 7 bases. The germline gives CDR1 SEHNR, CDR2 FQNEAQ (reference sequence). V lost 5 bases to trimming and J lost 7 bases; unmatched junction nucleotides: 5. The CDR3 sequence is 12 residues long. The CDR3 region is CASSLLGREQYF. In DNA form, the CDR3 reads TGTGCCAGCAGCCTGCTCGGGAGGGAGCAGTACTTC.

The gene calls are TRBV7-9 and TRBJ2-7, with 7 bases identical to TRBD2. Trimming took 5 bases from V and 7 from J; bases not matched to a gene: 14. The CDR3 contains 15 residues. Looked up from germline, CDR1 is SEHNR and CDR2 is FQNEAQ (reference sequence). The CDR3 DNA sequence: TGTGCCAGCAGCCCTAACTCCGGGGGGACGTGGGAGCAGTACTTC. As protein: CASSPNSGGTWEQYF.

This sequence joins TRBV27 and TRBJ1-1; TRBD1 aligns across 7 bases. V gave up 5 bases and J gave up 5 bases; unmatched junction bases: 11. Germline values: CDR1 MNHEY, CDR2 SMNVEV (reference sequence). The CDR3 has 15 residues. The CDR3 coding sequence is TGTGCCAGCAGTCAAGGACCTCTCAGGGGGACTGAAGCTTTCTTT. It yields the protein CASSQGPLRGTEAFF.

This chain uses TRBV7-8 with TRBJ2-1; 10 positions agree with TRBD2. The CDR3 extends over 15 amino acids. Germline V gene lookup returns CDR1 SGHVS and CDR2 FQNEAQ. Trimming took 4 bases from V and 9 from J; bases not matched to a gene: 9. CDR3 DNA: TGTGCCAGCAGCTCGCTAGCGGGAGTGTATATTGAGCAGTTCTTC. Encoded protein: CASSSLAGVYIEQFF.

This clone appeared a single time. The chain links TRBV18 to TRBJ2-7; 9 nucleotides line up with TRBD1. This CDR3 region has 16 residues. With V trimmed by 3 bases and J by 5 bases, 11 bases remained unmatched. Germline CDR1 reads KGHSH; CDR2 reads LQKENI. The CDR3 sequence: CASSPEPGQGRNEQYF. CDR3 DNA: TGTGCCAGCTCACCTGAACCGGGACAGGGTAGGAACGAGCAGTACTTC.

This clone was detected once. The chain uses TRBV19 and TRBJ2-3; 10 bases agree with TRBD2. The J segment lost 6 bases and the V segment lost 8 bases, leaving 11 bases of the junction unmatched. The CDR3 contains 15 residues. CDR1 and CDR2 from the germline V gene are LNHDA and SQIVND (reference sequence). The CDR3 reads CASQDLAGAGDTQYF. CDR3 in DNA: TGTGCCAGTCAAGACCTAGCGGGGGCCGGGGATACGCAGTATTTT.

The chain links TRBV29-1 to TRBJ1-1; 9 bases fit TRBD1. With 5 bases clipped from V and 2 bases from J, the junction kept 18 bases outside the gene matches. Germline CDR1 is SQVTM and CDR2 is ANQGSEA. The CDR3 is made up of 18 amino acids. CDR3 in amino acids: CSVFKRGDTQGANTEAFF. CDR3 in DNA: TGCAGCGTTTTCAAAAGGGGAGATACACAGGGGGCTAACACTGAAGCTTTCTTT.

This chain links TRBV7-9 with TRBJ1-2; maybe TRBD1 (6 bases). The CDR3 consists of 16 residues. Deletions cut 5 bases from V and 3 bases from J, with 19 bases between. Germline assignment: CDR1 SEHNR and CDR2 FQNEAQ (reference sequence). CDR3 coding DNA: TGTGCCAGCAGCCCGTCGACAGGCGGGCTATACTATGGCTACACCTTC. Protein product: CASSPSTGGLYYGYTF.